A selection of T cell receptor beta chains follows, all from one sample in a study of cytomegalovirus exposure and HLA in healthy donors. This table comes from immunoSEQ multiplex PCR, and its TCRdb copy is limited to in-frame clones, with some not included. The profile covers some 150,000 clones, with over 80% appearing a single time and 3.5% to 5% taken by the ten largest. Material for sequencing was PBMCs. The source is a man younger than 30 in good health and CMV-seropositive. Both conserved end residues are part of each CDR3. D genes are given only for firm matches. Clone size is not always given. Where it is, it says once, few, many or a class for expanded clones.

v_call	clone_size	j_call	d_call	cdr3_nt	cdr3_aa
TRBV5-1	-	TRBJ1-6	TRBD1	TGCGCCAGCAGCTTGGATCTCTCAGGGGGCTCCTATTCACCCCTCCACTTT	CASSLDLSGGSYSPLHF
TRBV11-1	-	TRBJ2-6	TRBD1	TGTGCCAGCAGCTTAGGGGACAGGTTCAGCTCTGGGGCCAACGTCCTGACTTTC	CASSLGDRFSSGANVLTF
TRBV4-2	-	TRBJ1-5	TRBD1	TGTGCCAGCAGCCCGGGACAGGGTGTCGATCAGCCCCAGCATTTT	CASSPGQGVDQPQHF
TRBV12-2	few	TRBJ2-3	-	TGTGCAAGTCTCCAGGTTGGGGATACGCAGTATTTT	CASLQVGDTQYF
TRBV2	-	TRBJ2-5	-	TGTGCCAGCAGCGACAGGACTAGTGGGACCCAGTACTTC	CASSDRTSGTQYF
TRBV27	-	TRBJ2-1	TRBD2	TGTGCCAGCAGTTTAACAGGACTAGCGGGATTGAATGAGCAGTTCTTC	CASSLTGLAGLNEQFF
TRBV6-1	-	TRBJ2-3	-	TGTGCCAGCAGTGAAGGACCTACACGAGGGTATTTT	CASSEGPTRGYF
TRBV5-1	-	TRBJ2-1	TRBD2	TGCGCCAGCCGGTTAGCGGGGACCTACAATGAGCAGTTCTTC	CASRLAGTYNEQFF
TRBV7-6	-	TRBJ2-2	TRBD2	TGTGCCAGCAGCTTAGGGCGGGAGTACACCGGGGAGCTGTTTTTT	CASSLGREYTGELFF
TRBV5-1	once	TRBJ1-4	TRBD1	TGCGCCAGCAGCTTGCCGACAGGGGGTAATGAAAAACTGTTTTTT	CASSLPTGGNEKLFF
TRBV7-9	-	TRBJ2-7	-	TGTGCCAGCAGCCCCTCCGAGGGCGTCCGTTACTTC	CASSPSEGVRYF
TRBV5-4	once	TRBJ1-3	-	TGTGCCAGCAGCCCGACAGCAACTGGAAACACCATATATTTT	CASSPTATGNTIYF
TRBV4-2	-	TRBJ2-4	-	TGTGCCAGCAGCCCCAATGAAAACATTCAGTACTTC	CASSPNENIQYF
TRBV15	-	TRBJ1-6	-	TGTGCCACCAGCAGAGATGGGCAGGGTAATTCACCCCTCCACTTT	CATSRDGQGNSPLHF
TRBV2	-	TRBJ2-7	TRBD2	TGTGCCAGCAGTGAAGAGGCTAGCGGGTACTACGAGCAGTACTTC	CASSEEASGYYEQYF
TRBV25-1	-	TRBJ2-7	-	TGTGCCAGCAGTGAACTGGGCAACGAGCAGTACTTC	CASSELGNEQYF